A selection of T cell receptor beta chains follows, all from one sample in a study of OX40 agonist ivuxolimab in advanced cancers. Profiled with immunoSEQ multiplex PCR; TCRdb holds only in-frame clones, not every one. This table has 25,000 to 40,000 clones, 75% to 95% appearing once. This specimen was CD4+ or CD8+ T cells sorted from blood, taken in a trial of the OX40 agonist ivuxolimab. Receptors were obtained from an adult with an advanced solid tumor such as melanoma, head and neck, liver or kidney cancer. Each CDR3 is given without its conserved first and last residue. Not every row has a clone size; where given, it reads once, few, many or a size class.

- TRBV5-5 ASSAQGGGNTEAF
- TRBV27 ASRHRGGLIYEQY
medium-sized TRBV6-1 ASSKLAGSSYEQY
once TRBV7-7 ASSLAVAGTGELF
- TRBV9 ASRQGVYGYT
- TRBV27 ASSSQGEAYNEQF
- TRBV7-9 ASSHRNRAMAEAF
- TRBV14 ASSQDTLYGYT
- TRBV7-9 ASSSTGSSYNEQF
once TRBV9 ASSAGSMNTEAF
- TRBV6-5 ASSLGASSYNEQF
- TRBV7-9 ASSLARNRGSSYNEQF
- TRBV19 ASATGLGANEQF
- TRBV21-1 ASNPRPKKDGGMETQY
once TRBV4-1 ASSLEDRFEQY
- TRBV9 ASSGGGVPDEQY
- TRBV28 ASSRDDRGLGNTIY
- TRBV4-2 ASSQDKDGRFPDTQY
- TRBV6-6 ASRYRPGGRGETQY